Presented here are 11 T cell receptor beta chains from one specimen sequenced in a study of OX40 agonist ivuxolimab in advanced cancers. Only in-frame clones appear in the TCRdb table, and some are missing; sequencing was by immunoSEQ multiplex PCR. The sample lists about 99,000 clones; about 96% were seen once. The source material was CD4+ or CD8+ T cells sorted from blood, sampled in a trial of the OX40 agonist ivuxolimab. These receptors originate from an adult with an advanced solid tumor such as melanoma, head and neck, liver or kidney cancer.

The gene calls are TRBV4-1 and TRBJ2-4; D is ambiguous. Germline V gene lookup returns CDR1 MGHRA and CDR2 YSYEKL. The CDR3 consists of 15 residues. V lost 0 bases, J lost 5 bases, and 11 bases lay in between. CDR3 DNA: TGCGCCAGCAGCCAAGATGGTCAAAGGGAAAACATTCAGTACTTC. This codes for CASSQDGQRENIQYF.

A single count supports this clone. The V call is TRBV7-9, the J call TRBJ2-5, with D unresolved. With 1 base removed from V and 3 bases from J, the gap between germline ends came to 3 bases. The germline V gene has CDR1 SEHNR and CDR2 FQNEAQ (reference sequence). This CDR3 spans 12 amino acids. CDR3 loop: CASSLVEETQYF. Written as DNA, the CDR3 is TGTGCCAGCAGCTTAGTAGAAGAGACCCAGTACTTC.

V usage is TRBV18 and J usage is TRBJ1-1; D remains ambiguous. The V and J ends lost 5 bases and 0 bases respectively, with 19 bases between them. There are 17 residues in the CDR3. Germline lookup yields CDR1 KGHSH and CDR2 LQKENI. This CDR3 is CASSSREHRFMNTEAFF. The CDR3 DNA reads TGTGCCAGCTCATCCCGGGAACACCGATTCATGAACACTGAAGCTTTCTTT.

The V and J genes are TRBV4-2 and TRBJ2-1; 7 bases are a match to TRBD2. Per germline, CDR1 LGHNA and CDR2 YNFKEQ. V trimming: 4 bases; J trimming: 8 bases; junction bases outside the gene matches: 14. The CDR3 length is 16 residues. The CDR3 region is CASSPGFWEGSDEQFF. The CDR3 DNA is TGTGCCAGCAGCCCCGGCTTTTGGGAGGGGTCGGATGAGCAGTTCTTC.

This clone was seen a few times. The gene calls are TRBV19 and TRBJ1-1; D gene ambiguous. CDR1 is LNHDA and CDR2 is SQIVND in the germline V gene (reference sequence). With 3 bases removed from V and 3 bases from J, the gap between germline ends came to 11 bases. CDR3 length: 14 amino acids. This CDR3 reads CASSIPVRDTEAFF. The DNA of the CDR3 is TGTGCCAGTAGTATCCCCGTGCGGGACACTGAAGCTTTCTTT.

The chain has TRBV11-2 and TRBJ2-5; D is unclear. Germline CDR1 reads SGHAT; CDR2 reads FQNNGV. The CDR3 runs 13 residues. V dropped 5 bases and J dropped 4 bases, with 11 bases sitting between them. The CDR3 reads CASSPDAAETQYF. The CDR3 region has the DNA TGTGCCAGCAGCCCGGACGCAGCAGAGACCCAGTACTTC.

The chain is built from TRBV11-2 and TRBJ1-5, with a weak D call TRBD1 (6 bases). The germline CDR1 and CDR2 sequences are SGHAT and FQNNGV. The CDR3 is 15 residues long. Trimming stripped 0 bases from V and 8 bases from J, with 14 bases between. This CDR3 reads CASSLEARGSEPQHF. In DNA form, the CDR3 reads TGTGCCAGCAGCTTAGAGGCCAGGGGATCTGAGCCCCAGCATTTT.

This sequence joins TRBV27 and TRBJ2-7; D remains ambiguous. CDR3 length equals 13 residues. The germline V gene encodes CDR1 MNHEY and CDR2 SMNVEV (reference sequence). Trimming cost V 2 bases and J 2 bases, with 7 bases left between them. The chain's CDR3 is CASSLAAAYEQYF. CDR3 nucleotide sequence: TGTGCCAGCAGTTTAGCGGCTGCCTACGAGCAGTACTTC.

The chain recombines TRBV7-9 with TRBJ2-7; possible D gene TRBD2, 5 bases. Trimming took 3 bases from V and 0 from J, leaving 9 bases between them. The CDR3 totals 14 residues. Germline CDR1 and CDR2: SEHNR and FQNEAQ (reference sequence). Here the CDR3 reads CASSLERSSYEQYF. CDR3 nucleotides: TGTGCCAGCAGCTTGGAGCGGAGCTCCTACGAGCAGTACTTC.

This clone occurred once. This chain uses TRBV27 with TRBJ2-2; 7 positions match TRBD1. This CDR3 has 18 residues. Germline CDR1 is MNHEY and CDR2 is SMNVEV (reference sequence). J lost 0 bases, V lost 5 bases, and 12 bases had no gene match. The CDR3 is CASSPLRQGSPNTGELFF. CDR3 coding DNA: TGTGCCAGCAGTCCACTTCGACAGGGATCACCGAACACCGGGGAGCTGTTTTTT.

V and J are TRBV4-3 and TRBJ2-7, with 7 nucleotides matching TRBD2. This CDR3 spans 17 amino acids. Trimming at V came to 0 bases and at J to 0 bases, leaving 8 bases not matched to a gene. Germline V lookup: CDR1 LGHNA, CDR2 YSLEER. The CDR3 loop is CASSQDRGVAVSYEQYF. CDR3 in DNA: TGCGCCAGCAGCCAAGACCGGGGGGTAGCGGTCTCCTACGAGCAGTACTTC.